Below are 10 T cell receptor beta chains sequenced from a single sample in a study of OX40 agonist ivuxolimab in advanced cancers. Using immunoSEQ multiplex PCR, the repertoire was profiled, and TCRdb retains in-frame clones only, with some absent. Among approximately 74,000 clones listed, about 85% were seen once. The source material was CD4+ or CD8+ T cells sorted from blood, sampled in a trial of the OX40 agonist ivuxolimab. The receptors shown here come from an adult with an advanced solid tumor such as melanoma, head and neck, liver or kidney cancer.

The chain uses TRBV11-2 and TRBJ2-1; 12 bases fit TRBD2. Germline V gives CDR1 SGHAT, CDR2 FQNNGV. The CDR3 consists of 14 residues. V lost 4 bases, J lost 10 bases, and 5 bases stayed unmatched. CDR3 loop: CASSSGLAGYEQFF. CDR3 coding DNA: TGTGCCAGCAGCTCAGGACTAGCGGGGTACGAGCAGTTCTTC.

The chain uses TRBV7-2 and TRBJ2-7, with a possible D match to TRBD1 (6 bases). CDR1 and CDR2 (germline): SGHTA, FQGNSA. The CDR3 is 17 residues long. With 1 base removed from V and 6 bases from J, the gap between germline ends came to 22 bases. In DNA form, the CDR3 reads TGTGCCAGCAGCTTAGACGGCCCCGCTACAGGGTCGGGCGAGCAGTACTTC. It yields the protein CASSLDGPATGSGEQYF.

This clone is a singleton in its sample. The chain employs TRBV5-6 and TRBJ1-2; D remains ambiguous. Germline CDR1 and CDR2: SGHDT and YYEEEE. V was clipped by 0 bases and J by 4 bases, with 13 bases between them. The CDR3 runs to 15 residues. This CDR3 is CASSLEAGFPYGYTF. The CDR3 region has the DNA TGTGCCAGCAGCTTGGAGGCGGGGTTCCCCTATGGCTACACCTTC. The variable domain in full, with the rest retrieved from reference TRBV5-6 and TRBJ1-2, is DAGVTQSPTHLIKTRGQQVTLRCSPKSGHDTVSWYQQALGQGPQFIFQYYEEEERQRGNFPDRFSGHQFPNYSSELNVNALLLGDSALYLCASSLEAGFPYGYTFGSGTRLTVV.

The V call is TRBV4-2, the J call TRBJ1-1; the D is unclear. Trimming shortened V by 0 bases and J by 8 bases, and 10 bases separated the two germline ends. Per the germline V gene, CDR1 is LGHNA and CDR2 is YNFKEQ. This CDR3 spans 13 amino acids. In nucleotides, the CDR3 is TGTGCCAGCAGCCAAGATCTCCCCCCGGAAGCTTTCTTT. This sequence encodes CASSQDLPPEAFF.

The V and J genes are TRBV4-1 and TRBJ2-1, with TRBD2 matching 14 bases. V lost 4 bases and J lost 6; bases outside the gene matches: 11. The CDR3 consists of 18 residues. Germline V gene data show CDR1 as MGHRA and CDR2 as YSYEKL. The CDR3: CASSPTSGRVVIPNEQFF. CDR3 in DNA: TGCGCCAGCAGCCCGACTAGCGGGAGGGTCGTGATTCCCAATGAGCAGTTCTTC.

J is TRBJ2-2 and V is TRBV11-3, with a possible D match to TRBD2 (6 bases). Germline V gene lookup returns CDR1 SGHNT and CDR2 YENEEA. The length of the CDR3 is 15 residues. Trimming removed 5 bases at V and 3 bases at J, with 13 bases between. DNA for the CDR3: TGTGCCAGCAGCCCAAGGAGGGCCGACACCGGGGAGCTGTTTTTT. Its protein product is CASSPRRADTGELFF.

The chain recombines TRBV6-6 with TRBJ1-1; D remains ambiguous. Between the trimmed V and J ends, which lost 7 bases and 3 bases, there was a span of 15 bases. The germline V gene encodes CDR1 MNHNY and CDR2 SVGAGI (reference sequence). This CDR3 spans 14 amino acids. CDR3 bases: TGTGCCAGCATCTACCGACCACGGGACACTGAAGCTTTCTTT. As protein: CASIYRPRDTEAFF.

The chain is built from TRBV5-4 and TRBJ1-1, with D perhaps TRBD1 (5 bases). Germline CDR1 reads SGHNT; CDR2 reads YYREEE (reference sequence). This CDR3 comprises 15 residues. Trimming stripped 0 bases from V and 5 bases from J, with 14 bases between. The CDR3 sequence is CASSLDPRKGTEAFF. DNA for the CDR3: TGTGCCAGCAGCTTGGATCCGAGAAAGGGGACTGAAGCTTTCTTT.

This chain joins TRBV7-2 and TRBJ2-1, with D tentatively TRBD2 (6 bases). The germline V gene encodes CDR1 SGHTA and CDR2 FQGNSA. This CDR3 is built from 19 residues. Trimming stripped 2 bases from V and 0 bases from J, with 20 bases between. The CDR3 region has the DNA TGTGCCAGCAGCTTATCTCCCGGCGGGGCAGCAACCTCCTACAATGAGCAGTTCTTC. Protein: CASSLSPGGAATSYNEQFF.

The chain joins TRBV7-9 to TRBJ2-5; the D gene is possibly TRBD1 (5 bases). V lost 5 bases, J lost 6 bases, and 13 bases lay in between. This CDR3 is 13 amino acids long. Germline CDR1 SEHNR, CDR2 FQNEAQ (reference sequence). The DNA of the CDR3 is TGTGCCAGCAGCCCCGTTCAGGGTCAGACCCAGTACTTC. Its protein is CASSPVQGQTQYF.